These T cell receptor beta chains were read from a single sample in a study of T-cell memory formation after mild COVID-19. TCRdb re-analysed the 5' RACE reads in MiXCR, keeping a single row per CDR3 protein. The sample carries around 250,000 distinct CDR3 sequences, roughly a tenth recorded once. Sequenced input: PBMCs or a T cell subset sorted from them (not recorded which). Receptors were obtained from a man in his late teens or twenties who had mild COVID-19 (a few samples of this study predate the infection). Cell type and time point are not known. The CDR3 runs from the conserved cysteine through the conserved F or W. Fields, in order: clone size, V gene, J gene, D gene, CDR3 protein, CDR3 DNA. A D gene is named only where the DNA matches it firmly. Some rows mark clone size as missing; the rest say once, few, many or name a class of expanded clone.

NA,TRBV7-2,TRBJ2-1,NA,CASSLEPGKPFF,TGTGCCAGCAGCTTAGAGCCGGGCAAGCCGTTCTTC
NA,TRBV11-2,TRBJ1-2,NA,CASSLTPGGLYGYTF,TGTGCCAGCAGCTTAACTCCGGGCGGACTATATGGCTACACCTTC
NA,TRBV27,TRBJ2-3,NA,CASSLVGALDTQYF,TGTGCCAGCAGTTTAGTGGGGGCTTTAGATACGCAGTATTTT
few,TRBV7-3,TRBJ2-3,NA,CASSLIPGRGTDTQYF,TGTGCCAGCAGCTTAATTCCGGGGAGAGGCACAGATACGCAGTATTTT
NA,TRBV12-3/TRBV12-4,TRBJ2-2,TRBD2,CASSLHGGGAVGELFF,TGTGCCAGCAGTTTACATGGCGGGGGGGCCGTCGGGGAGCTGTTTTTT
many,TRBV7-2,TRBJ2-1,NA,CASSLWVGGPEQFF,TGTGCCAGCAGCTTATGGGTGGGGGGGCCCGAGCAGTTCTTC
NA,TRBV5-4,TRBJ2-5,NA,CASSLGRAQETQYF,TGTGCCAGCAGCTTGGGCAGAGCCCAAGAGACCCAGTACTTC
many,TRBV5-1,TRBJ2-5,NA,CASSPPGREETQYF,TGCGCCAGCAGCCCACCGGGACGAGAGGAGACCCAGTACTTC
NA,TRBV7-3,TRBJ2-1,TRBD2,CASSASGGQYNEQFF,TGTGCCAGCAGCGCCAGCGGGGGCCAGTACAATGAGCAGTTCTTC
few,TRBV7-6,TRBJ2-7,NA,CASSSQGSEQYF,TGTGCCAGCAGCTCCCAGGGGAGCGAGCAGTACTTC
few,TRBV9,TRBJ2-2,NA,CASSVSAVNTGELFF,TGTGCCAGCAGCGTTTCAGCCGTAAACACCGGGGAGCTGTTTTTT
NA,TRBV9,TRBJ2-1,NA,CASSVASYNEQFF,TGTGCCAGCAGCGTAGCTAGCTACAATGAGCAGTTCTTC
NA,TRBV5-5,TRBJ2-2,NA,CASRRPATWELFF,TGTGCCAGCCGGCGCCCGGCCACCTGGGAGCTGTTTTTT
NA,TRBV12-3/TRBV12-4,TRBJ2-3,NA,CASSGPLGHTQYF,TGTGCCAGCAGTGGCCCCTTGGGGCATACGCAGTATTTT
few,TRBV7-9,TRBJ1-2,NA,CASSFGGTLLGYTF,TGTGCCAGCAGCTTCGGGGGAACCCTTCTCGGCTACACCTTC
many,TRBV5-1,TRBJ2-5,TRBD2,CASSPGTSGQETQYF,TGCGCCAGCAGCCCCGGGACTAGCGGACAAGAGACCCAGTACTTC
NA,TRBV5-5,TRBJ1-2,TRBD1,CASSLAAGQGIYGYTF,TGTGCCAGCAGCTTGGCCGCAGGACAGGGTATTTATGGCTACACCTTC
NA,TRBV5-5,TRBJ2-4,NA,CASSFPGAKNIQYF,TGTGCCAGCAGCTTTCCGGGGGCCAAAAACATTCAGTACTTC
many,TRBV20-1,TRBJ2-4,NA,CSTPPGIAKNIQYF,TGCAGTACCCCTCCAGGCATAGCCAAAAACATTCAGTACTTC
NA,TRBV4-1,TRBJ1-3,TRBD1,CASSHSGGFGNTIYF,TGCGCCAGCAGCCATTCAGGGGGATTTGGAAACACCATATATTTT
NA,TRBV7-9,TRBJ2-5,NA,CASSSWETVQETQYF,TGTGCCAGCAGCTCATGGGAGACAGTACAAGAGACCCAGTACTTC
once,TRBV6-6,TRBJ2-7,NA,CASSYSIRGDEQYF,TGTGCCAGCAGTTACTCGATAAGGGGCGACGAGCAGTACTTC
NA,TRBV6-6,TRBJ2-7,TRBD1,CASSPDRDRAYEQYF,TGTGCCAGCAGCCCCGACCGGGACAGGGCGTACGAGCAGTACTTC
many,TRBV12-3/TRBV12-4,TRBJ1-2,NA,CASLTGSYGYTF,TGTGCCAGCCTCACAGGCTCCTATGGCTACACCTTC
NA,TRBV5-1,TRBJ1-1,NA,CASGSGGYTEAFF,TGCGCCAGCGGCTCCGGGGGGTACACTGAAGCTTTCTTT
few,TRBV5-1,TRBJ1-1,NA,CASRPGRGGTEAFF,TGCGCCAGCAGACCGGGGAGGGGCGGCACTGAAGCTTTCTTT
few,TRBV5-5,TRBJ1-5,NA,CASRSGPANQPQHF,TGTGCCAGCAGGTCGGGGCCGGCAAATCAGCCCCAGCATTTT
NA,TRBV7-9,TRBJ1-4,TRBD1,CASSFGQGRGSNEKLFF,TGTGCCAGCAGCTTCGGACAGGGGCGAGGGTCTAATGAAAAACTGTTTTTT
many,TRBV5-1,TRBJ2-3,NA,CASSYPGGRFAQYF,TGCGCCAGCAGCTACCCAGGGGGGCGATTTGCGCAGTATTTT
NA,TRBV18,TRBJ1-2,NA,CASSGAGHGYTF,TGTGCCAGCTCCGGGGCAGGGCACGGCTACACCTTC
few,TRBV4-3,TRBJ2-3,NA,CASSQELEDTQYF,TGCGCCAGCAGCCAGGAACTAGAAGATACGCAGTATTTT
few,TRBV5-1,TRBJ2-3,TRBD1,CASSLPAPGQEPTDTQYF,TGCGCCAGCAGCTTACCGGCCCCCGGACAGGAGCCCACAGATACGCAGTATTTT
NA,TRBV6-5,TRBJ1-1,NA,CASRRSRYTEAFF,TGTGCCAGCAGGAGAAGTAGGTACACTGAAGCTTTCTTT
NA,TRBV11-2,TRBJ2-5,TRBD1,CASSLGTVGSGQETQYF,TGTGCCAGCAGCCTGGGGACAGTAGGGTCGGGCCAAGAGACCCAGTACTTC
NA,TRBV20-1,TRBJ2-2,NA,CSARKAGDRGELFF,TGCAGTGCTAGAAAGGCAGGGGACCGCGGGGAGCTGTTTTTT
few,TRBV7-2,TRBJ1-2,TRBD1,CASSPGTGYYGYTF,TGTGCCAGCAGCCCGGGGACAGGGTACTATGGCTACACCTTC
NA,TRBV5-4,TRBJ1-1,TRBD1,CASSSWTGLRTFF,TGTGCCAGCAGCTCCTGGACAGGGCTGAGAACTTTCTTT
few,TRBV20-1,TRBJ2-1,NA,CSALGLSSSYNEQFF,TGCAGTGCGCTGGGACTTTCCAGCTCCTACAATGAGCAGTTCTTC
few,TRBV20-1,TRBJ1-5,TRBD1,CSARDRRQGNQPQHF,TGCAGTGCTAGAGATCGGAGACAGGGAAATCAGCCCCAGCATTTT
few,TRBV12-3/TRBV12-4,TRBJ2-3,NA,CASSSIRGAEDTQYF,TGTGCCAGCAGTTCTATCCGGGGGGCGGAAGATACGCAGTATTTT
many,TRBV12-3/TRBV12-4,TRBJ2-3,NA,CASRPGRGSTDTQYF,TGTGCCAGCAGGCCCGGGCGCGGTAGCACAGATACGCAGTATTTT
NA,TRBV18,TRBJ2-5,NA,CASSPQLLQETQYF,TGTGCCAGCTCACCCCAACTACTACAAGAGACCCAGTACTTC
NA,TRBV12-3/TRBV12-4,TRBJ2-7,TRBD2,CASSFVGGHYEQYF,TGTGCCAGCAGTTTCGTGGGAGGGCACTACGAGCAGTACTTC
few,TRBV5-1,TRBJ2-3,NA,CASSAGAAGDTQYF,TGCGCCAGCAGCGCGGGGGCGGCGGGAGATACGCAGTATTTT
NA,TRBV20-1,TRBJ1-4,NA,CSASLLQGMGEKLFF,TGCAGTGCTAGTTTGTTACAGGGAATGGGCGAAAAACTGTTTTTT
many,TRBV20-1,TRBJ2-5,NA,CSANRGGGRGETQYF,TGCAGTGCTAATCGAGGAGGGGGGCGAGGGGAGACCCAGTACTTC
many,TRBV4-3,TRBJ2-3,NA,CASSQDLLGHLTDTQYF,TGCGCCAGCAGCCAAGATCTTTTAGGACACCTGACAGATACGCAGTATTTT
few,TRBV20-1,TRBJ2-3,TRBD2,CSAGLGGGTDTQYF,TGCAGTGCGGGCCTAGGCGGGGGGACAGATACGCAGTATTTT
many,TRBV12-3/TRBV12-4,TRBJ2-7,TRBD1,CASSQGQGTYEQYF,TGTGCCAGCAGCCAAGGACAGGGGACGTACGAGCAGTACTTC
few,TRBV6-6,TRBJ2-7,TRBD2,CASSSSGGSEQYF,TGTGCCAGCAGTTCCAGCGGGGGATCCGAGCAGTACTTC
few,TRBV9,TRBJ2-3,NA,CASSVATRGKSTDTQYF,TGTGCCAGCAGCGTAGCTACGAGGGGGAAAAGCACAGATACGCAGTATTTT
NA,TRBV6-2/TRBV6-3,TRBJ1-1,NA,CASSYSSDTEAFF,TGTGCCAGCAGTTACTCGTCAGACACTGAAGCTTTCTTT
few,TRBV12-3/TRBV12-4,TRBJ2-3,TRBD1,CASSPRDRGTDTQYF,TGTGCCAGCAGTCCCCGGGACAGGGGCACAGATACGCAGTATTTT
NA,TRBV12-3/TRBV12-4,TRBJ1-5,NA,CARKRERGLNQPQHF,TGTGCCAGGAAACGAGAGAGGGGCCTCAATCAGCCCCAGCATTTT
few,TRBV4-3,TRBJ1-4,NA,CASSQSGGVTNEKLFF,TGCGCCAGCAGCCAATCCGGGGGCGTAACTAATGAAAAACTGTTTTTT
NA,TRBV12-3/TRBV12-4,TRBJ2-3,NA,CASSFGGASTQYF,TGTGCCAGCAGTTTTGGAGGAGCGAGTACGCAGTATTTT
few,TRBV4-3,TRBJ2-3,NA,CASSPLQGDTQYF,TGCGCCAGCAGCCCGCTACAGGGTGATACGCAGTATTTT
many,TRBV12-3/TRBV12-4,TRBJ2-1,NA,CASNKASDSYNEQFF,TGTGCCAGCAATAAGGCCTCGGACTCCTACAATGAGCAGTTCTTC
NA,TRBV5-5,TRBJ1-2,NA,CASSYPTANYGYTF,TGTGCCAGCAGCTATCCGACAGCTAACTATGGCTACACCTTC